The clone carrying this T cell receptor (beta chain) is a singleton in its sample. The primer mix had 60 Vbeta and 13 Jbeta primers. In the original workflow: A follow-up analysis tallied about 80 million unique TCR beta chains, roughly 11 million shared. TCRdb's copy holds only in-frame clones and misses some; the assay was immunoSEQ multiplex PCR. V and J calls and clone size are those listed in that table; D and trimming were worked out from the DNA. The sample has 150,000 or so clones; 76% are singletons. The data are from a study of cytomegalovirus exposure and HLA in healthy donors. V lost 2 bases, J lost 2 bases, and 19 bases lay in between. Germline V gene data show CDR1 as MDHEN and CDR2 as SYDVKM. The CDR3 is 18 residues long.

The sequenced material came from PBMCs. This chain links TRBV28 with TRBJ1-5; TRBD1 might be the D (5 bases). This clonotype was obtained from a female donor in good health and CMV-seronegative. The DNA for the CDR3 is TGTGCCAGCAGTTTACCAGGACCGGGGGGGTTTCGCAATCAGCCCCAGCATTTT. Its translation: CASSLPGPGGFRNQPQHF.